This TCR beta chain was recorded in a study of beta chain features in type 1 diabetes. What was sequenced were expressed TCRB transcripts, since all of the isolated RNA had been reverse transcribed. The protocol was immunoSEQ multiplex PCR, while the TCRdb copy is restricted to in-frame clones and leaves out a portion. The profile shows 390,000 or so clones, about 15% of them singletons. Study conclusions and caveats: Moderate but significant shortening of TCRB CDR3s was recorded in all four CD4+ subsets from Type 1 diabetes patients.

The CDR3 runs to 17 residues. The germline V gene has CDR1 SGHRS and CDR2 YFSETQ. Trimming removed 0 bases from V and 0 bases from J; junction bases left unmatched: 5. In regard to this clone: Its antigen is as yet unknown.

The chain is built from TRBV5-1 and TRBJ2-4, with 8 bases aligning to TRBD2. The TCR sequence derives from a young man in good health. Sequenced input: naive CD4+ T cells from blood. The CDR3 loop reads CASSLVSGVLAKNIQYF. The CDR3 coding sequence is TGCGCCAGCAGCTTGGTTAGCGGGGTTTTAGCCAAAAACATTCAGTACTTC.